The T cell receptor (beta chain) under discussion was sequenced for a study of blood T cell repertoires in COVID-19. Germline CDR1 and CDR2: MNHEY and SMNVEV (reference sequence). There are 13 residues in the CDR3. V was cut by 4 bases and J by 4 bases, with 11 bases left in between. In the study's own analysis: Reference gene primer amplification in the assay estimated nucleated cell counts. TCRdb's copy holds only in-frame clones and misses some; the assay was immunoSEQ multiplex PCR. V and J calls and clone size come straight from that table; D and trimming were deduced from the DNA. The table lists 100,000 to 110,000 clones, 80% of them singletons.

Sequencing was carried out using peripheral blood. The chain has TRBV27 and TRBJ2-7; possibly TRBD2 for D (5 bases). The sequence was obtained from a man between 70 and 80 years old with active or convalescent COVID-19. This CDR3 is CASSSPGLYEQYF. Written as DNA, the CDR3 is TGTGCCAGCAGTTCCCCCGGACTTTACGAGCAGTACTTC.